These T cell receptor beta chains were read from a single sample in a study of identical twins. TCRdb ran MiXCR on the 5' RACE reads and lists one entry per CDR3 protein. The table shows roughly 720,000 distinct CDR3 sequences, with roughly 20% occurring only once. Another study also made use of these data, one on T cells expressing NK-cell markers.

Sequencing input: PBMCs. The receptor source for this set is a woman between 18 and 30 years old in good health. Each CDR3 is given with its conserved first and last residue. Fields, in order: CDR3 DNA, CDR3 protein, V gene, D gene, J gene, clone size. D genes are given only for firm matches. The size field is filled for only some rows; it gives once, few, many or a size class.

TGTGCCAGCAGCAGTTGGGACAGGGGTGGAGAGCAGTTCTTC	CASSSWDRGGEQFF	TRBV5-5	TRBD1	TRBJ2-1	.
TGCGCCAGCAGCCTTCTGACAGGCGGGGTACACAATGAGCAGTTCTTC	CASSLLTGGVHNEQFF	TRBV5-1	.	TRBJ2-1	many
TGCAGTGCTAGAAGGGGGGCGCGCGAGGGGGAGACCCAGTACTTC	CSARRGAREGETQYF	TRBV20-1	.	TRBJ2-5	.
TGTGCCAGCAGCGGACTAGCGGGGAGTAACGAGCAGTACTTC	CASSGLAGSNEQYF	TRBV5-5	TRBD2	TRBJ2-7	.
TGTGCCGGCAGCACACAGGGAAAGGGGTACAATGAGCAGTTCTTC	CAGSTQGKGYNEQFF	TRBV7-9	.	TRBJ2-1	.
TGTGCCAGCATACCACGTTTCGGGGACGAAACTATCTACGAGCAGTACTTC	CASIPRFGDETIYEQYF	TRBV11-2	.	TRBJ2-7	.
TGTGCCAGCAGCCAAGCTCTCCCAGGCTACGAGCAGTACTTC	CASSQALPGYEQYF	TRBV4-2	.	TRBJ2-7	few
TGCAGCGTCCGGGGGGCAGATACGCAGTATTTT	CSVRGADTQYF	TRBV29-1	TRBD2	TRBJ2-3	few
TGTGCCAGTAGTAGGGACAGCCACTACTTCACAGATACGCAGTATTTT	CASSRDSHYFTDTQYF	TRBV19	TRBD1	TRBJ2-3	.
TGCGCCAGCAGCTTGGAGGGGACAGGGTGGATGACCCAGTACTTC	CASSLEGTGWMTQYF	TRBV5-1	TRBD1	TRBJ2-5	few
TGTGCCAGCAGTTTTATGAGCGGGAGTTGGTTCTTC	CASSFMSGSWFF	TRBV27	TRBD2	TRBJ2-1	few
TGTGCCACCAGTGATCCTTCGGGGGGGCCGGATGAGCAGTTCTTC	CATSDPSGGPDEQFF	TRBV24-1	TRBD2	TRBJ2-1	.
TGTGCCAGCAGCTTAGTAGGGGATCCTGGGGCCAACGTCCTGACTTTC	CASSLVGDPGANVLTF	TRBV7-2	.	TRBJ2-6	.
TGTGCCAGCAGTTTAAGATTGAATTATGGCTACACCTTC	CASSLRLNYGYTF	TRBV12-3/TRBV12-4	.	TRBJ1-2	few